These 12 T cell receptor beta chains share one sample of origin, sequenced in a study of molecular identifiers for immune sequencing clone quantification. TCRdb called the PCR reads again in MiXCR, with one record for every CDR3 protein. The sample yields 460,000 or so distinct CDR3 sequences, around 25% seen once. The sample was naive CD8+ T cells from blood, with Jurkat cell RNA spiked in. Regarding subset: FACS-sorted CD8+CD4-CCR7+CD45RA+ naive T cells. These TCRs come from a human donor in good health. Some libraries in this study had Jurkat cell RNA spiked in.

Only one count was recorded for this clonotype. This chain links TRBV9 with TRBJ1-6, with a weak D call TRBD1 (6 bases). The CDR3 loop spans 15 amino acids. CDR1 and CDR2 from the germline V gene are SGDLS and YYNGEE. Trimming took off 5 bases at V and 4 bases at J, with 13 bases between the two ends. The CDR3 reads CASSTGTLYNSPLHF. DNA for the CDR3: TGTGCCAGCAGTACCGGGACACTTTATAATTCACCCCTCCACTTT.

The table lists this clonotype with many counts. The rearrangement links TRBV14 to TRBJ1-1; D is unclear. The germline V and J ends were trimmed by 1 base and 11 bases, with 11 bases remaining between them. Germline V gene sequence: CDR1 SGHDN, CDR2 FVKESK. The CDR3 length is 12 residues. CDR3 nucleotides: TGTGCCAGCAGCCAAGGGTCCCGGCGGGCTTTCTTT. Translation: CASSQGSRRAFF.

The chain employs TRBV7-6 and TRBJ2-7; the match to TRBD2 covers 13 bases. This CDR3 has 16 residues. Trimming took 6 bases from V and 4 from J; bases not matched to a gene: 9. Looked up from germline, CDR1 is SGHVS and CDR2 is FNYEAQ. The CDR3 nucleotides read TGTGCCAGCAGTTGGACTAGCGGGAGCGGTAATTACGAGCAGTACTTC. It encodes CASSWTSGSGNYEQYF.

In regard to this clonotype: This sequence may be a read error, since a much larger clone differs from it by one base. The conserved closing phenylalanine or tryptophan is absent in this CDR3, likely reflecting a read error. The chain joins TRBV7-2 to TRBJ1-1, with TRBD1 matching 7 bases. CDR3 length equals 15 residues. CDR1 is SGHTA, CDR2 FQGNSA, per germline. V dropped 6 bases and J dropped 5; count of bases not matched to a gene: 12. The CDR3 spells CASRGQVGRGTEAFL. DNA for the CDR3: TGTGCCAGCAGAGGACAGGTGGGCCGAGGGACTGAAGCTTTCCTT.

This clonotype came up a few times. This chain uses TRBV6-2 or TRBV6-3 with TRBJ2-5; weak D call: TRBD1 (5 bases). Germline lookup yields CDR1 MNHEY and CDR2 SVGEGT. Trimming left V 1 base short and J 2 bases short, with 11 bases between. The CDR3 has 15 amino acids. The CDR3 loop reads CASSYLGQEQETQYF. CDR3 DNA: TGTGCCAGCAGTTACTTGGGGCAGGAGCAAGAGACCCAGTACTTC.

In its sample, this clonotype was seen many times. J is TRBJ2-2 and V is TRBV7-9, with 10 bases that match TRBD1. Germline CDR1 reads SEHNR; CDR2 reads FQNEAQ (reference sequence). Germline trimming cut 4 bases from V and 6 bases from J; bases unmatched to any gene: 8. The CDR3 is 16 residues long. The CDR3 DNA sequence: TGTGCCAGCAGCTCCATGGGGACAGGGGATTCCGGGGAGCTGTTTTTT. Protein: CASSSMGTGDSGELFF.

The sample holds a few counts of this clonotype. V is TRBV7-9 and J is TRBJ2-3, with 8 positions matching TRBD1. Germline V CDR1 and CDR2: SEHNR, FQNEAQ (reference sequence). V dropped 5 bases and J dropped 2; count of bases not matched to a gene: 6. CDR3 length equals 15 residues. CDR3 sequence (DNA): TGTGCCAGCAGCATCCCGACAGGGGTCACAGATACGCAGTATTTT. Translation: CASSIPTGVTDTQYF.

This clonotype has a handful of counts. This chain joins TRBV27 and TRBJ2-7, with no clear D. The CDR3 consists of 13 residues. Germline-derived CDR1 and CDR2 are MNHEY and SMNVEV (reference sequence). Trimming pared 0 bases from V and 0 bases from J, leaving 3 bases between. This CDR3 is CASSLSNSYEQYF. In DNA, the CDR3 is TGTGCCAGCAGTTTATCCAACTCCTACGAGCAGTACTTC.

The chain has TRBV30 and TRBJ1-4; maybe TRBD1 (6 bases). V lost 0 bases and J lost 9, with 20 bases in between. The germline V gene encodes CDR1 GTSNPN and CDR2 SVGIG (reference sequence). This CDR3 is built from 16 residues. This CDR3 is CAWSVLPAGGRKKLFF. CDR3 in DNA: TGTGCCTGGAGTGTCCTCCCCGCGGGGGGGCGGAAAAAACTGTTTTTT.

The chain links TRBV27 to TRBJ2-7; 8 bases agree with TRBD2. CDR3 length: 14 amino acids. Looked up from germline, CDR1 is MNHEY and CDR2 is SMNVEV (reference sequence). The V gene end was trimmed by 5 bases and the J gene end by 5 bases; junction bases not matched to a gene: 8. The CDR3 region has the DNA TGTGCCAGCAGTGCCGGGACTAGTTTGGACGAGCAGTACTTC. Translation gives CASSAGTSLDEQYF.

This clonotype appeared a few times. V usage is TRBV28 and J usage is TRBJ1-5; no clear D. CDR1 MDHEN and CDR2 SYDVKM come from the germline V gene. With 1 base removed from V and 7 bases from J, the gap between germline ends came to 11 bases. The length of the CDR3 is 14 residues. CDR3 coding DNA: TGTGCCAGCAGTTTATCGACCTCAGTCCAGCCCCAGCATTTT. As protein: CASSLSTSVQPQHF.

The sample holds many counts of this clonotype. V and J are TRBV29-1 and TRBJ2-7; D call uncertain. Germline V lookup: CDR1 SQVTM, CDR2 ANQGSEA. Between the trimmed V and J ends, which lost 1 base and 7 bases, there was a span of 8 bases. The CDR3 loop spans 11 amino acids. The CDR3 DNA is TGCAGCGTTGAAGTGCGGCGTGAGCAGTACTTC. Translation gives CSVEVRREQYF.